The 27 T cell receptor beta chains listed next were all sequenced from one sample in a study of memory B cells and T cells in multiple sclerosis. Assay: immunoSEQ multiplex PCR; the TCRdb copy retains only in-frame clones and omits some. Of about 7,600 clones in the sample, about three fifths are singletons; the top ten hold 30% to 35%. Sample: memory (CD45RO+) CD8+ T cells from blood. All receptors come from a human donor with multiple sclerosis.

In its sample, this clone is medium-sized. The chain joins TRBV5-4 to TRBJ2-5; D gene uncertain. V gave up 3 bases and J gave up 1 base, with 4 bases separating them. The CDR3 runs 12 residues. CDR1 SGHNT and CDR2 YYREEE come from the germline V gene (reference sequence). The CDR3 DNA is TGTGCCAGCAGCTCGAGCCAAGAGACCCAGTACTTC. Protein: CASSSSQETQYF.

The chain has TRBV6-6 and TRBJ1-1; D may be TRBD1 (5 bases). Germline assignment: CDR1 MNHNY and CDR2 SVGAGI (reference sequence). CDR3 length: 12 amino acids. With 6 bases removed from V and 8 bases from J, the gap between germline ends came to 13 bases. For the CDR3, the DNA is TGTGCCAGCAGACCGGGGGTAGGGGAAGCTTTCTTT. This gives the protein CASRPGVGEAFF.

This clone rates as large. The V gene is TRBV6-1, the J gene TRBJ2-5; TRBD2 aligns across 13 bases. The germline V gene encodes CDR1 MNHNS and CDR2 SASEGT. V shed 3 bases and J 0 bases; nucleotides not matched to a gene: 7. The length of the CDR3 is 18 residues. The CDR3 region is CASSEELAGGRDQETQYF. The CDR3 DNA reads TGTGCCAGCAGTGAGGAACTAGCGGGGGGGCGGGACCAAGAGACCCAGTACTTC.

This clone was seen a handful of times. Given a far larger clone just one base away, this is likely a sequencing read error. This chain joins TRBV4-2 and TRBJ2-5; D possibly corresponds to TRBD2 (6 bases). The CDR3 sequence is 13 residues long. Looked up from germline, CDR1 is LGHNA and CDR2 is YNFKEQ. Trimming pared 6 bases from V and 5 bases from J, leaving 13 bases between. In DNA form, the CDR3 reads TGTGCCAGCAGAGAAGGGGCGGGGGAGACCCAGTACTTC. It translates to CASREGAGETQYF.

The V gene is TRBV6-4, the J gene TRBJ2-7; 12 positions agree with TRBD2. Trimming took 3 bases from V and 2 from J; bases not matched to a gene: 2. This CDR3 has 15 amino acids. CDR1 is MRHNA and CDR2 is SNTAGT in the germline V gene. CDR3 protein: CASSEGTSGPYEQYF. The CDR3 DNA sequence: TGTGCCAGCAGTGAGGGGACTAGCGGGCCCTACGAGCAGTACTTC.

The CDR3 coding sequence is TGCAGCGTTGTAACTGGACAGGGCTACGAGCAGTACTTC. Its protein is CSVVTGQGYEQYF. This chain joins TRBV29-1 and TRBJ2-7; 8 nucleotides agree with TRBD1. V lost 4 bases and J lost 3; bases outside the gene matches: 5. The CDR3 extends over 13 amino acids. Germline lookup yields CDR1 SQVTM and CDR2 ANQGSEA.

The chain uses TRBV2 and TRBJ2-7; no definite D call. V dropped 3 bases and J dropped 1 base, with 7 bases sitting between them. CDR1 and CDR2 (germline): SNHLY, FYNNEI. The CDR3 has 13 residues. The CDR3 coding sequence is TGTGCCAGCAGTGACCTGAGTTCCTACGAGCAGTACTTC. Translating it yields CASSDLSSYEQYF.

In this sample, this clone turned up a few times. The chain employs TRBV6-4 and TRBJ2-3; 13 nucleotides line up with TRBD2. CDR3 length: 15 amino acids. Trimming cost V 8 bases and J 3 bases; bases outside gene matches: 5. Per the germline V gene, CDR1 is MRHNA and CDR2 is SNTAGT. The CDR3 protein is CASAPTSGGTDTQYF. The CDR3 DNA sequence: TGTGCCAGCGCTCCGACTAGCGGGGGGACAGATACGCAGTATTTT.

This chain links TRBV19 with TRBJ1-2; a possible D gene is TRBD1 (6 bases). V lost 3 bases and J lost 3, with 17 bases in between. The CDR3 sequence is 16 residues long. CDR1 and CDR2 from the germline V gene are LNHDA and SQIVND (reference sequence). The CDR3 nucleotides read TGTGCCAGTAGTATTCTGTACAGGGTCGGGGACTATGGCTACACCTTC. Protein: CASSILYRVGDYGYTF.

The chain is built from TRBV2 and TRBJ2-1; 10 nucleotides align to TRBD1. Germline loops: CDR1 SNHLY, CDR2 FYNNEI. CDR3 length: 15 residues. Trimming took 7 bases from V and 5 from J; bases not matched to a gene: 8. The CDR3 nucleotides read TGTGCCAGCAATCAGATCGGGACAGGGGACAATGAGCAGTTCTTC. Protein product: CASNQIGTGDNEQFF.

Relative to its sample, this clone is medium-sized (0.01 to 0.1%). One end of the junction does not line up with germline, which may come from a read error. The V and J genes are TRBV4-1 and TRBJ2-7; a weak D match, TRBD2 (5 bases). Germline V gene data show CDR1 as MGHRA and CDR2 as YSYEKL. CDR3 length: 13 amino acids. CDR3 DNA: TGCGCCAGCAGCCAAGTCCACGGGCGGAGGTTCATTTTC. It is translated as CASSQVHGRRFIF.

The chain combines TRBV27 with TRBJ2-2; 11 bases fit TRBD2. The CDR3 contains 15 residues. Per the germline V gene, CDR1 is MNHEY and CDR2 is SMNVEV (reference sequence). The J segment lost 8 bases and the V segment lost 6 bases, leaving 8 bases of the junction unmatched. The CDR3 nucleotides read TGTGCCAGCAGACTAGCGGGAGTTGGTATTGGGGAGCTGTTTTTT. Translation: CASRLAGVGIGELFF.

The V gene is TRBV28, the J gene TRBJ2-1; TRBD2 is a possible D gene (6 bases). This CDR3 is built from 15 residues. The germline V and J ends were trimmed by 1 base and 6 bases, with 13 bases remaining between them. Germline V gives CDR1 MDHEN, CDR2 SYDVKM. CDR3 sequence: CASSLFELALNEQFF. The DNA for the CDR3 is TGTGCCAGCAGTTTATTTGAACTAGCTCTCAATGAGCAGTTCTTC.

The rearrangement joins TRBV27 to TRBJ1-1, with 8 bases fitting TRBD1. Germline-derived CDR1 and CDR2 are MNHEY and SMNVEV (reference sequence). The trim removed 6 bases at V and 2 bases at J, leaving 8 bases unmatched. This CDR3 is 15 amino acids long. The CDR3 sequence: CASRAGTGNNTEAFF. The CDR3, as DNA: TGTGCCAGCAGGGCCGGGACAGGAAACAACACTGAAGCTTTCTTT.

The chain uses TRBV10-1 and TRBJ1-6; D possibly corresponds to TRBD1 (6 bases). The length of the CDR3 is 14 residues. Per the germline V gene, CDR1 is WNHNN and CDR2 is SYGVQD (reference sequence). V lost 2 bases and J 8 bases, leaving 10 bases between the germline ends. This CDR3 is CASSERTEDSPLHF. CDR3 in DNA: TGCGCCAGCAGTGAGAGGACAGAAGATTCACCCCTCCACTTT.

This clone appeared a few times. CDR3 sequence: CASSLSASQETQYF. CDR3 in DNA: TGTGCCAGCAGTTTATCCGCCAGTCAAGAGACCCAGTACTTC. The chain recombines TRBV28 with TRBJ2-5; D uncertain. Trimming took off 1 base at V and 2 bases at J, with 8 bases between the two ends. The V gene's germline CDR1 is MDHEN and CDR2 SYDVKM. The CDR3 has 14 residues.

The V call is TRBV19, the J call TRBJ2-7, with 7 positions matching TRBD2. The CDR3 is made up of 15 amino acids. Looked up from germline, CDR1 is LNHDA and CDR2 is SQIVND (reference sequence). J was trimmed by 5 bases and V by 4 bases; bases with no gene match: 11. In DNA form, the CDR3 reads TGTGCCAGTAGTAAGGAGACTAGCAAGGAGGACGAGCAGTACTTC. The encoded protein is CASSKETSKEDEQYF.

The chain employs TRBV28 and TRBJ2-7; D perhaps matches TRBD1 (5 bases). This CDR3 comprises 14 residues. Trimming took off 2 bases at V and 6 bases at J, with 14 bases between the two ends. Germline V gene lookup returns CDR1 MDHEN and CDR2 SYDVKM. CDR3 sequence reads: CASSLAGYPGEQYF. The DNA for the CDR3 is TGTGCCAGCAGTTTAGCAGGGTACCCCGGCGAGCAGTACTTC.

This sequence joins TRBV6-5 and TRBJ1-1; D is undetermined. The germline CDR1 and CDR2 sequences are MNHEY and SVGAGI. Trimming shortened V by 4 bases and J by 2 bases, and 8 bases separated the two germline ends. The CDR3 is made up of 13 amino acids. CDR3 amino acids: CASSSGENTEAFF. For the CDR3, the DNA is TGTGCCAGCAGTTCCGGGGAAAACACTGAAGCTTTCTTT.

The chain employs TRBV19 and TRBJ2-7; maybe TRBD1 (5 bases). The CDR3 has 13 amino acids. CDR1 is LNHDA and CDR2 is SQIVND in the germline V gene (reference sequence). V shed 5 bases and J shed 3 bases, with 11 bases lying between them. CDR3 nucleotides: TGTGCCAGTAGTTGGACATCCGGCTACGAGCAGTACTTC. This translates into CASSWTSGYEQYF.

This clone was found a few times. This chain joins TRBV4-1 and TRBJ2-7; weak D call: TRBD2 (7 bases). Germline V CDR1 and CDR2: MGHRA, YSYEKL. This CDR3 contains 14 residues. Trimming stripped 4 bases from V and 5 bases from J, with 15 bases between. This CDR3 is CASSLERGGDEQYF. Here the CDR3 DNA reads TGCGCCAGCAGCCTAGAGAGGGGGGGCGACGAGCAGTACTTC.

Regarding this clone: Since no conserved phenylalanine or tryptophan closes the CDR3, a read error is the likely cause. The V call is TRBV30, the J call TRBJ2-6, with D possibly matching TRBD1 (5 bases). The V gene lost 4 bases and the J gene lost 3 bases, with 16 bases spanning the gap. The CDR3 totals 16 residues. Germline-derived CDR1 and CDR2 are GTSNPN and SVGIG (reference sequence). The CDR3 bases are TGTGCCTGGACTGTACCGCCAGGGAATGGGGCCAACGTCCTGACTTTA. Amino acids: CAWTVPPGNGANVLTL.

The chain recombines TRBV9 with TRBJ2-3; 8 bases are a match to TRBD2. The germline CDR1 and CDR2 sequences are SGDLS and YYNGEE. CDR3 length: 16 amino acids. V trimming: 0 bases; J trimming: 2 bases; junction bases outside the gene matches: 5. This CDR3 reads CASSVGAGGYTDTQYF. The CDR3 DNA sequence: TGTGCCAGCAGCGTAGGGGCGGGAGGCTACACAGATACGCAGTATTTT.

The J gene is TRBJ2-1, the V gene TRBV27; 14 nucleotides match TRBD2. The CDR3 is 19 amino acids. V lost 5 bases to trimming and J lost 0 bases; unmatched junction nucleotides: 9. Germline values: CDR1 MNHEY, CDR2 SMNVEV (reference sequence). The CDR3 here is CASSPGTSGSAYSYNEQFF. CDR3 coding DNA: TGTGCCAGCAGTCCCGGGACTAGCGGGAGTGCCTACTCCTACAATGAGCAGTTCTTC.

This clone occurred a few times. The J gene is TRBJ2-7, the V gene TRBV6-5, with 9 bases matching TRBD1. V lost 0 bases and J lost 1; bases outside the gene matches: 1. This CDR3 is 15 amino acids long. CDR1 is MNHEY and CDR2 is SVGAGI in the germline V gene. DNA of the CDR3: TGTGCCAGCAGTTACTCCGGGACAGGGTCCTACGAGCAGTACTTC. It specifies CASSYSGTGSYEQYF.

The count of this clone is one. The gene calls are TRBV6-5 and TRBJ2-5; TRBD2 might be the D (6 bases). CDR3 length: 14 residues. Trimming shortened V by 6 bases and J by 3 bases, and 14 bases separated the two germline ends. Germline V lookup: CDR1 MNHEY, CDR2 SVGAGI. The DNA of the CDR3 is TGTGCCAGCAGCGTCACGGGGGATAAAGAGACCCAGTACTTC. Translating gives CASSVTGDKETQYF.

The chain carries TRBV2 and TRBJ2-7, with TRBD1 identical over 8 bases. The CDR3 is 15 residues long. Germline lookup yields CDR1 SNHLY and CDR2 FYNNEI. V lost 6 bases and J lost 5; bases outside the gene matches: 12. The CDR3 sequence: CASRGDRTQGDEQYF. The CDR3 DNA follows: TGTGCCAGCAGGGGGGACAGGACGCAGGGGGACGAGCAGTACTTC.